This T cell receptor (beta chain) was captured by sequencing in a study of regulatory T cells in long-lasting Graves disease. Time point in this sample: newly diagnosed GD, antithyroid drugs for less than 3 months. RNA from PBMCs was the source of the TCR library. There are many counts of this clonotype. The antigen is not known. The CDR3 length is 15 residues. V lost 2 bases to trimming and J lost 3 bases; unmatched junction nucleotides: 8. CDR1 and CDR2 (germline): SGHRS, YFSETQ. Combining iRepertoire HTBI primers with Arm-PCR of CDR3 regions, the authors built TCR beta libraries. TCRdb ran MiXCR on the multiplex PCR reads and lists one entry per CDR3 protein. The sample carries fewer than 650,000 distinct CDR3 sequences, 15% to 20% recorded once. Overall study results and limits: Samples came from peripheral blood alone, without thyroid tissue. Among the persistent patients, 2,741 public clonotypes were shared, more than the roughly 970 shared among new patients.

This sample also appeared in a second study, on T cells in Graves' hyperthyroidism and ophthalmopathy. As that report states: Blood shared most expanded thyroid clonotypes above 0.001.

This specimen was peripheral blood mononuclear cells (PBMCs), taken at new diagnosis, from a patient treated with antithyroid drugs. The genes are TRBV5-1 and TRBJ2-7; TRBD1 aligns across 7 bases. This receptor was identified in a man aged 18 to 29 with Graves disease. The CDR3 loop is CASSFSKQGSYEQYF. The DNA of the CDR3 is TGCGCCAGCAGCTTTTCGAAACAGGGGAGCTACGAGCAGTACTTC.